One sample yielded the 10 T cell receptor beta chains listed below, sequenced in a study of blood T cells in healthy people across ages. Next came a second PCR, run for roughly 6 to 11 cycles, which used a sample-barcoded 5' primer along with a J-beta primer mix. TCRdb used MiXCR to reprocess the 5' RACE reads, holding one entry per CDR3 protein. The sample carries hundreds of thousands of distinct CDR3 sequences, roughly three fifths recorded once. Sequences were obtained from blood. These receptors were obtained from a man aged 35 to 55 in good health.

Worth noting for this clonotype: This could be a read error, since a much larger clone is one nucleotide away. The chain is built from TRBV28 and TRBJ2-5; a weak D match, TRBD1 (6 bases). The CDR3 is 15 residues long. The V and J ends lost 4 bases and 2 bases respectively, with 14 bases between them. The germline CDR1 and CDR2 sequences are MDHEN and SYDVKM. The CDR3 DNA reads TGTGCCAGCAGTTGGGCAGGGGTGGGACAAGAGACCCAGTACTTC. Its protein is CASSWAGVGQETQYF.

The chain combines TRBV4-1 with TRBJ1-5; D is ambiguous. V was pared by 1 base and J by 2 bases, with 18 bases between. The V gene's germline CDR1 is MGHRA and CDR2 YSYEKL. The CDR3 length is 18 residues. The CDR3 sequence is CASSQVLIRVSGNQPQHF. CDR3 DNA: TGCGCCAGCAGCCAAGTTCTGATTCGGGTGTCGGGCAATCAGCCCCAGCATTTT.

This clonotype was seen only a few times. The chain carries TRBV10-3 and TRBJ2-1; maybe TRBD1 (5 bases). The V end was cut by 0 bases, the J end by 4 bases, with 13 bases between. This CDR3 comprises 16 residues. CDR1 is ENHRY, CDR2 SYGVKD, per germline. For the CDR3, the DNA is TGTGCCATCAGTGAGTCTGCAGGGAAAAATTACAATGAGCAGTTCTTC. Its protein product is CAISESAGKNYNEQFF.

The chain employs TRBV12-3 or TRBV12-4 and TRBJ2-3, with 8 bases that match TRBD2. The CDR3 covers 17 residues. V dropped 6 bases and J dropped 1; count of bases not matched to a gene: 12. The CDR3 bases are TGTGCCAGCAGCTCCCGGGTTCGGCGGGAGGGCACAGATACGCAGTATTTT. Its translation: CASSSRVRREGTDTQYF.

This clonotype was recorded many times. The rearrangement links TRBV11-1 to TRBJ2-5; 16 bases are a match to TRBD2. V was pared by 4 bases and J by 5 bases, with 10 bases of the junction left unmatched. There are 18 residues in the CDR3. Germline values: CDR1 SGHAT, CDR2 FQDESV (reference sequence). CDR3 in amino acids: CASSSGLAGGLSSETQYF. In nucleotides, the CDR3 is TGTGCCAGCAGCTCGGGACTAGCGGGGGGGTTAAGTTCGGAGACCCAGTACTTC.

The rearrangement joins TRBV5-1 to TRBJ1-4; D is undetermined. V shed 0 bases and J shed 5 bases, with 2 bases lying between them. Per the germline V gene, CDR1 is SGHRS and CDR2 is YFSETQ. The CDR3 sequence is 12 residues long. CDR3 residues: CASSLVNEKLFF. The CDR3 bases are TGCGCCAGCAGCTTGGTGAATGAAAAACTGTTTTTT.

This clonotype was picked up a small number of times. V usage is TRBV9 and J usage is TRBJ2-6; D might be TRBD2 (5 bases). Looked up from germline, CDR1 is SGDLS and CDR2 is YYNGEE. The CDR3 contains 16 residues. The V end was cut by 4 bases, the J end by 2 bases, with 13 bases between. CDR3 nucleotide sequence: TGTGCCAGCAGCACTTCCCCCGGGGCTGGGGCCAACGTCCTGACTTTC. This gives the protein CASSTSPGAGANVLTF.

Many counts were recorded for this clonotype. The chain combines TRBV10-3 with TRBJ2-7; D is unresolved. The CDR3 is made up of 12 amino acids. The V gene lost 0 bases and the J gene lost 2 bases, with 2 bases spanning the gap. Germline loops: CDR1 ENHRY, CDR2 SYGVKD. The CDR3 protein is CAISESAYEQYF. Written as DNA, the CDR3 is TGTGCCATCAGTGAGTCGGCCTACGAGCAGTACTTC.

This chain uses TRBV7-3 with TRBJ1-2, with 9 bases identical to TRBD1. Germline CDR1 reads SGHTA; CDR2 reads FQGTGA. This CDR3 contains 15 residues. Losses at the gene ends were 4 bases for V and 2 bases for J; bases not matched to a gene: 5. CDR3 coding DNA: TGTGCCAGCAGCTCCGACAGGGGGAAAAACTATGGCTACACCTTC. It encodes CASSSDRGKNYGYTF.

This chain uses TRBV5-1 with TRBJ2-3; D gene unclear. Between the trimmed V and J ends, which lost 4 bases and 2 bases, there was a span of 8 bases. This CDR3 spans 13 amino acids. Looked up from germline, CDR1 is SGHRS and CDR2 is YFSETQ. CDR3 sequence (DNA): TGCGCCAGCAGCGCCGAACCCACAGATACGCAGTATTTT. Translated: CASSAEPTDTQYF.